The rows below give T cell receptor beta chains drawn from one sample of a study of blood T cell repertoires in COVID-19. Libraries were prepared by immunoSEQ multiplex PCR; TCRdb keeps only in-frame clonotypes and omits some of them. The sample carries some 210,000 clones, 82% recorded once. Sequenced sample: peripheral blood. Receptors were obtained from a woman aged 40 to 50 with acute or convalescent COVID-19. The CDR3 runs from the conserved cysteine through the conserved F or W. The order of the fields is J gene, V gene, CDR3 protein.

j_call: TRBJ1-1; v_call: TRBV4-2; cdr3_aa: CASSPSWTGLEAFF
j_call: TRBJ2-5; v_call: TRBV11-2; cdr3_aa: CASSSLVRRVAETQYF
j_call: TRBJ2-2; v_call: TRBV5-4; cdr3_aa: CASRAEVGEAGPGELFF
j_call: TRBJ1-2; v_call: TRBV10-3; cdr3_aa: CATPRDRDRNYGYTF
j_call: TRBJ2-5; v_call: TRBV19; cdr3_aa: CASSVTSGSPQETQYF
j_call: TRBJ1-1; v_call: TRBV3-1/TRBV3-2; cdr3_aa: CASSQGRGTEAFF
j_call: TRBJ2-1; v_call: TRBV4-1; cdr3_aa: CASSQVGLAGGLDEQFF
j_call: TRBJ2-2; v_call: TRBV28; cdr3_aa: CASSSPRTSGRTGELFF
j_call: TRBJ2-7; v_call: TRBV4-2; cdr3_aa: CASSQPTSGSYEQYF
j_call: TRBJ1-2; v_call: TRBV29-1; cdr3_aa: CSVEYRNYGYTF
j_call: TRBJ1-1; v_call: TRBV11-2; cdr3_aa: CASSLVVTGARAFF
j_call: TRBJ2-7; v_call: TRBV7-2; cdr3_aa: CASSLRTGGYEQYF
j_call: TRBJ2-1; v_call: TRBV19; cdr3_aa: CASSILAGFSASEQFF
j_call: TRBJ1-1; v_call: TRBV15; cdr3_aa: CATSREKERDSHAFF
j_call: TRBJ2-1; v_call: TRBV9; cdr3_aa: CASSFLAGGLNEQFF
j_call: TRBJ1-6; v_call: TRBV12-5; cdr3_aa: CASGTGFVSSPLHF
j_call: TRBJ2-1; v_call: TRBV5-5; cdr3_aa: CASSVTSGRFGGNEQFF
j_call: TRBJ2-3; v_call: TRBV6-6; cdr3_aa: CASSYSSGVGTDTQYF
j_call: TRBJ1-3; v_call: TRBV27; cdr3_aa: CAGETGRSGNTIYF
j_call: TRBJ1-5; v_call: TRBV6-6; cdr3_aa: CASSYLVATGQPQHF
j_call: TRBJ2-7; v_call: TRBV3-1/TRBV3-2; cdr3_aa: CASSQDRTSYEQYF
j_call: TRBJ2-7; v_call: TRBV9; cdr3_aa: CASSPKLAGTFYGDTYEQYF
j_call: TRBJ1-1; v_call: TRBV3-1/TRBV3-2; cdr3_aa: CASRGRGLVTEAFF
j_call: TRBJ2-3; v_call: TRBV20-1; cdr3_aa: CSASFPRDSVVTQYF
j_call: TRBJ1-1; v_call: TRBV12-3/TRBV12-4; cdr3_aa: CASNLRGTEAFF
j_call: TRBJ2-5; v_call: TRBV18; cdr3_aa: CASSRMGQGAEETQYF
j_call: TRBJ2-3; v_call: TRBV19; cdr3_aa: CASSQGAGTDTQYF
j_call: TRBJ2-5; v_call: TRBV10-2; cdr3_aa: CASSELDRYQETQYF
j_call: TRBJ2-1; v_call: TRBV7-9; cdr3_aa: CASSLAEREGFHNEQFF
j_call: TRBJ1-2; v_call: TRBV6-5; cdr3_aa: CASSYSIGTGNYGYTF
j_call: TRBJ2-7; v_call: TRBV28; cdr3_aa: CASSLGGFYEQYF
j_call: TRBJ2-3; v_call: TRBV7-9; cdr3_aa: CASSLTSRSTDTQYF
j_call: TRBJ2-7; v_call: TRBV6-6; cdr3_aa: CASSGSGISNEQYF
j_call: TRBJ2-5; v_call: TRBV5-1; cdr3_aa: CASSLDGTQYF
j_call: TRBJ2-3; v_call: TRBV11-2; cdr3_aa: CASTTLAGGLGTQYF
j_call: TRBJ2-1; v_call: TRBV13; cdr3_aa: CASSNALAGLNNEQFF
j_call: TRBJ2-7; v_call: TRBV5-1; cdr3_aa: CASSLGVDRLYEQYF
j_call: TRBJ2-7; v_call: TRBV19; cdr3_aa: CASSIRDTPKYF
j_call: TRBJ1-5; v_call: TRBV7-8; cdr3_aa: CASSFRGSNQPQHF
j_call: TRBJ1-2; v_call: TRBV7-2; cdr3_aa: CASSLGQPSYGYTF